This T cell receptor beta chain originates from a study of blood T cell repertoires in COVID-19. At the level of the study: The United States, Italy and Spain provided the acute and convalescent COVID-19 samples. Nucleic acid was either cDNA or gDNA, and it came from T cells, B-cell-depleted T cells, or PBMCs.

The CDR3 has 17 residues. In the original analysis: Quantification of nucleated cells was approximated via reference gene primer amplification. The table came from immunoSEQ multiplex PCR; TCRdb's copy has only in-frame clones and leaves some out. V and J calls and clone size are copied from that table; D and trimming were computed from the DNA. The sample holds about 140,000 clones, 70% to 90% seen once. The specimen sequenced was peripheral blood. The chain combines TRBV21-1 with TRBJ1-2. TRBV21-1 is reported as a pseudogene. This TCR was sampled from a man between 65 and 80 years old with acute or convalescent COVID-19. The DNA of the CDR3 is TGTGCCAGCAGCAAATACAAAGGCGGGCACCACATCTATGGCTACACCTTC. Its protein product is CASSKYKGGHHIYGYTF.